The 21 T cell receptor beta chains below all came from one sample that was sequenced in a study of T-cell reconstitution after alpha-beta-depleted transplantation in children (dated by TCRdb to the mid-2010s). The library was generated by PCR. TCRdb names Illumina HiSeq 2500 as the instrument used. TCR library preparation used molecular barcoding, with unique molecular identifiers applied to normalize quantification of the TCRbeta repertoire. TCRdb reworked the public reads: Q25 trimming with fastp, MiXCR clone assembly, productive beta chains retained. Records with the same CDR3 protein are collapsed into one entry carrying the most frequent genes and DNA. Present in this sample are about 300,000 distinct CDR3 sequences, around 10% of which were seen just once. The top ten clonotypes cover 7.5% of the sample. The treatment or condition tag for this specimen amounts to: allogeneic hematopoietic cell transplantation with graft depleted of TCRalphabeta T cells and CD19 B cells.

Source: PBMCs, taken before TCRalphabeta/CD19-depleted stem cell transplant. These receptors all stem from a boy in the first two years of life with acute myeloid leukemia, due to receive a stem cell transplant.

This clonotype has a count of ten or more. This chain connects TRBV30 to TRBJ1-1, with D perhaps matching TRBD1 (5 bases). The CDR3 covers 13 residues. V dropped 5 bases and J dropped 4 bases, with 14 bases sitting between them. Germline V gene data show CDR1 as GTSNPN and CDR2 as SVGIG (reference sequence). The CDR3 region has the DNA TGTGCCTGGGGGATTGGGGGTCTCACTGAAGCTTTCTTT. Translation gives CAWGIGGLTEAFF.

The table lists this clonotype with a few counts. V and J are TRBV20-1 and TRBJ2-2, with D maybe TRBD2 (5 bases). The germline V gene has CDR1 DFQATT and CDR2 SNEGSKA (reference sequence). The V and J ends lost 6 bases and 2 bases respectively, with 16 bases between them. The CDR3 is made up of 15 amino acids. The CDR3 sequence: CSARRRLSNTGELFF. The DNA for the CDR3 is TGCAGTGCCCGAAGAAGACTATCCAACACCGGGGAGCTGTTTTTT.

The chain recombines TRBV19 with TRBJ2-1, with TRBD1 identical over 9 bases. CDR1 is LNHDA, CDR2 SQIVND, per germline (reference sequence). Trimming cost V 1 base and J 3 bases; bases outside gene matches: 7. The length of the CDR3 is 17 residues. In DNA form, the CDR3 reads TGTGCCAGTAGTATAGCGATCACGGGACAGGGCTACAATGAGCAGTTCTTC. Its translation is CASSIAITGQGYNEQFF.

This clonotype was seen at least ten times. The genes are TRBV5-4 and TRBJ2-1; D gene ambiguous. The germline V gene has CDR1 SGHNT and CDR2 YYREEE (reference sequence). V was pared by 3 bases and J by 6 bases, with 10 bases between. There are 13 residues in the CDR3. The CDR3 region is CASSWDRPNEQFF. The DNA for the CDR3 is TGTGCCAGCAGCTGGGATCGGCCCAATGAGCAGTTCTTC. Looking up the rest from reference TRBV5-4 and TRBJ2-1 gives the full variable domain: ETGVTQSPTHLIKTRGQQVTLRCSSQSGHNTVSWYQQALGQGPQFIFQYYREEENGRGNFPPRFSGLQFPNYSSELNVNALELDDSALYLCASSWDRPNEQFFGPGTRLTVL.

The gene calls are TRBV20-1 and TRBJ2-7, with 7 bases lining up with TRBD1. The CDR3 runs to 15 residues. CDR1 DFQATT and CDR2 SNEGSKA come from the germline V gene (reference sequence). The ends lost 1 base at V and 2 bases at J; junction bases unmatched: 8. CDR3 amino acids: CSARAGTADTYEQYF. The CDR3 DNA follows: TGCAGTGCTAGAGCCGGGACAGCCGACACCTACGAGCAGTACTTC.

A few counts support this clonotype. The chain combines TRBV20-1 with TRBJ1-5; 8 bases are a match to TRBD1. After removal of 2 bases from V and 1 base from J, the junction contained 10 bases not matched to a gene. This CDR3 has 17 amino acids. CDR1 and CDR2 (germline): DFQATT, SNEGSKA (reference sequence). This CDR3 is CSARRPLTGVSNQPQHF. The DNA for the CDR3 is TGCAGTGCTAGACGACCTTTGACAGGGGTAAGCAATCAGCCCCAGCATTTT.

This clonotype was seen only a few times. The J gene is TRBJ1-1, the V gene TRBV12-3 or TRBV12-4; D possibly corresponds to TRBD1 (6 bases). V was pared by 6 bases and J by 1 base, with 12 bases between. The CDR3 sequence is 14 residues long. The CDR3 bases are TGTGCCAGCAGCGATGGACAGAAGAACACTGAAGCTTTCTTT. Protein: CASSDGQKNTEAFF.

There are many counts of this clonotype. The gene calls are TRBV7-8 and TRBJ2-1; D may be TRBD1 or TRBD2 (6 bases each). Deletions cut 2 bases from V and 4 bases from J, with 12 bases between. Germline V gives CDR1 SGHVS, CDR2 FQNEAQ. The CDR3 length is 15 residues. The CDR3 nucleotides are TGTGCCAGCAGCTTATGGGGGCGGGATTACAATGAGCAGTTCTTC. This encodes CASSLWGRDYNEQFF.

J is TRBJ2-5 and V is TRBV28; TRBD1 aligns across 7 bases. Per germline, CDR1 MDHEN and CDR2 SYDVKM. This CDR3 has 15 residues. V shed 3 bases, J shed 3 bases, and the junction held 7 bases outside the gene matches. This chain's CDR3 is CASSFIGDRKETQYF. CDR3 nucleotide sequence: TGTGCCAGCAGTTTTATCGGGGACAGAAAAGAGACCCAGTACTTC.

As regards this clonotype: A read error is possible here, since a much larger clone lies one base away. This is likely a read error, given that the CDR3 carries no conserved phenylalanine or tryptophan at its end. The chain recombines TRBV11-3 with TRBJ2-1, with TRBD2 matching 10 bases. The CDR3 contains 14 residues. Germline CDR1 and CDR2: SGHNT and YENEEA. V shed 6 bases and J 6 bases; nucleotides not matched to a gene: 5. The CDR3 sequence: CASSSGRRINEQFY. The CDR3 nucleotides are TGTGCCAGCAGTAGCGGGAGGAGGATCAATGAGCAGTTCTAC.

This sequence joins TRBV20-1 and TRBJ2-6; 9 positions match TRBD1. The germline CDR1 and CDR2 sequences are DFQATT and SNEGSKA (reference sequence). The CDR3 has 18 residues. V shed 5 bases, J shed 0 bases, and the junction held 11 bases outside the gene matches. The CDR3 coding sequence is TGCAGTGCTCAAGGACAGGGGTCCTTAAGCTCTGGGGCCAACGTCCTGACTTTC. Translating gives CSAQGQGSLSSGANVLTF.

On this clonotype: This may be a read error, as it is one base from a much larger clone. This chain links TRBV7-3 with TRBJ2-1; the D gene could be TRBD1 or TRBD2 (5 bases each). Germline V gives CDR1 SGHTA, CDR2 FQGTGA. The CDR3 runs 14 residues. V shed 4 bases and J shed 6 bases, with 13 bases lying between them. CDR3 coding DNA: TGTGCCAGCAGCTCGGGACGGGGAATCAATGAGCAGTTCTTC. Protein product: CASSSGRGINEQFF.

This clonotype showed up many times. This chain joins TRBV18 and TRBJ2-7, with D possibly TRBD2 on 6 matching bases. The CDR3 loop spans 12 amino acids. Germline V gene data show CDR1 as KGHSH and CDR2 as LQKENI. Trimming left V 4 bases short and J 5 bases short, with 9 bases between. The CDR3 nucleotides read TGTGCCAGCTCACGCTCGGGGGACGAGCAGTACTTC. Translated: CASSRSGDEQYF.

V usage is TRBV6-5 and J usage is TRBJ2-1; 7 bases align to TRBD2. The CDR3 runs 15 residues. V shed 1 base and J 9 bases; nucleotides not matched to a gene: 9. Germline V gene data show CDR1 as MNHEY and CDR2 as SVGAGI. CDR3 sequence: CASSYLGSGMGEQFF. The DNA for the CDR3 is TGTGCCAGCAGTTACTTGGGGAGCGGGATGGGTGAGCAGTTCTTC.

This clonotype was seen many times. The V gene is TRBV28, the J gene TRBJ1-1, with a weak D call TRBD1 (5 bases). The germline V gene has CDR1 MDHEN and CDR2 SYDVKM. This CDR3 contains 13 residues. V lost 5 bases and J lost 1, with 8 bases in between. The CDR3 region is CASSPGTNTEAFF. CDR3 nucleotide sequence: TGTGCCAGCAGTCCAGGGACGAACACTGAAGCTTTCTTT.

The gene calls are TRBV6-1 and TRBJ2-1; 8 bases match TRBD2. Germline CDR1 is MNHNS and CDR2 is SASEGT. After removal of 9 bases from V and 7 bases from J, the junction contained 11 bases not matched to a gene. The CDR3 is made up of 14 amino acids. In DNA, the CDR3 is TGTGCCAGAATGAGCGGGAGCATAGGTAATGAGCAGTTCTTC. Translated: CARMSGSIGNEQFF.

The CDR3 sequence is CASSLIGSRETQYF. Written as DNA, the CDR3 is TGTGCCAGCAGCTTAATCGGCAGTCGAGAGACCCAGTACTTC. The rearrangement joins TRBV11-2 to TRBJ2-5; D gene ambiguous. Germline lookup yields CDR1 SGHAT and CDR2 FQNNGV. V lost 2 bases and J lost 4, with 11 bases in between. The CDR3 has 14 amino acids.

J is TRBJ1-5 and V is TRBV15; possible D gene TRBD1, 5 bases. This CDR3 spans 15 amino acids. In germline, CDR1 is LNHNV, CDR2 YYDKDF (reference sequence). Trimming took 0 bases from V and 9 from J, leaving 15 bases between them. The CDR3 here is CATSRDLADQGPQHF. The CDR3 region has the DNA TGTGCCACCAGCAGAGATCTGGCGGATCAGGGGCCCCAGCATTTT.

This clonotype occurred many times. The chain employs TRBV28 and TRBJ2-3, with D perhaps matching TRBD1 or TRBD2 (5 bases each). Germline V gene lookup returns CDR1 MDHEN and CDR2 SYDVKM. The CDR3 covers 19 residues. With 6 bases removed from V and 2 bases from J, the gap between germline ends came to 27 bases. CDR3 loop: CASSTTMGKDGTHTDTQYF. The CDR3 bases are TGTGCCAGCAGCACCACCATGGGAAAGGACGGGACCCACACAGATACGCAGTATTTT.

Here the CDR3 reads CASSSTGTRASEQYF. DNA for the CDR3: TGTGCCAGCAGCTCTACCGGGACTAGGGCGTCCGAGCAGTACTTC. The chain carries TRBV7-3 and TRBJ2-7; TRBD2 aligns across 8 bases. V shed 4 bases, J shed 6 bases, and the junction held 11 bases outside the gene matches. This CDR3 spans 15 amino acids. From germline, CDR1 is SGHTA and CDR2 FQGTGA.

This clonotype was detected ten times or more. The chain couples TRBV29-1 to TRBJ1-3; perhaps TRBD1 as D (5 bases). The CDR3 extends over 15 amino acids. Germline V CDR1 and CDR2: SQVTM, ANQGSEA. V lost 6 bases to trimming and J lost 4 bases, with 19 bases between them. The CDR3: CSVPDPRDSGNTIYF. CDR3 coding DNA: TGCAGCGTCCCGGACCCCAGGGACTCCGGAAACACCATATATTTT.